The TCR beta chain under discussion was sequenced for a study of neurological immune-mediated disorders. In this sample, this clonotype turned up many times. The cDNA was synthesized by 5'RACE incorporating 10-nucleotide random UMIs. Every sequencing run produced over 190 million TCR-beta sequences, and the sequences from any one run covered 15-18 subjects. TCRdb independently ran MiXCR on the 5' RACE reads; one entry per CDR3 protein. The sample consists of about 71,000 distinct CDR3 sequences, roughly an eighth of them appearing once. V was trimmed by 6 bases and J by 4 bases, leaving 16 bases between them. The CDR3 is made up of 15 amino acids. Germline V gene lookup returns CDR1 SEHNR and CDR2 FQNEAQ (reference sequence). Stated time point: longitudinal time-point 1 (baseline). Preparation of the unsorted libraries drew on 2 million PBMCs stored at -80 C.

This rearrangement joins TRBV7-9 to TRBJ2-1; D may be TRBD1 (6 bases). The clonotype comes from a female donor with HTLV-1-associated myelopathy (HAM/TSP). Sequencing was performed on PBMCs. The CDR3 protein is CASRLQGGAYNEQFF. The CDR3 DNA reads as TGTGCCAGCAGACTACAGGGTGGCGCTTACAATGAGCAGTTCTTC.